The 19 T cell receptor beta chains in this list originate from one sample, sequenced in a study of shared clonotypes between healthy human individuals. Assay used: immunoSEQ multiplex PCR; TCRdb lists only in-frame clones, some missing. Of millions of clones listed, more than 80% are singletons. The sample was naive CD4+ T cells sorted from blood. Subset defined: CD45RA+ positively selected. The receptors originated from a man in his late teens or twenties in good health.

V and J are TRBV7-9 and TRBJ2-7, with 10 bases that match TRBD1. Germline V gene sequence: CDR1 SEHNR, CDR2 FQNEAQ (reference sequence). This CDR3 comprises 16 residues. With 2 bases clipped from V and 0 bases from J, the junction kept 4 bases outside the gene matches. The CDR3 is CASSLKGTGASYEQYF. CDR3 nucleotide sequence: TGTGCCAGCAGCTTAAAAGGGACAGGGGCCTCCTACGAGCAGTACTTC. The whole variable domain, remainder taken from reference TRBV7-9 and TRBJ2-7, is DTGVSQNPRHKITKRGQNVTFRCDPISEHNRLYWYRQTLGQGPEFLTYFQNEAQLEKSRLLSDRFSAERPKGSFSTLEIQRTEQGDSAMYLCASSLKGTGASYEQYFGPGTRLTVT.

The chain is built from TRBV11-2 and TRBJ2-7, with D tentatively TRBD2 (5 bases). V gave up 0 bases and J gave up 3 bases, with 6 bases separating them. The CDR3 is 13 residues long. From germline, CDR1 is SGHAT and CDR2 FQNNGV. In nucleotides, the CDR3 is TGTGCCAGCAGCTTAGAGCGGGTCTACGAGCAGTACTTC. This translates into CASSLERVYEQYF.

For this clone: Other DNA sequences from this sample encode an identical CDR3 as well. This chain links TRBV18 with TRBJ2-7; the D is unclear. The CDR3 spans 13 residues. Trimming stripped 2 bases from V and 2 bases from J, with 7 bases between. Germline V gene lookup returns CDR1 KGHSH and CDR2 LQKENI. In nucleotides, the CDR3 is TGTGCCAGCTCACCAGGCCAGACCTACGAGCAGTACTTC. This translates into CASSPGQTYEQYF.

This chain connects TRBV4-3 to TRBJ2-7, with D maybe TRBD2 (6 bases). Trimming pared 6 bases from V and 6 bases from J, leaving 21 bases between. This CDR3 spans 15 amino acids. Germline V CDR1 and CDR2: LGHNA, YSLEER. The CDR3 nucleotides read TGCGCCAGCAGGTACCGGGACTCCTTCATCATCGAGCAGTACTTC. It codes for CASRYRDSFIIEQYF.

With respect to this clone: At one end the junction does not follow the germline gene, possibly because of a read error. V gene TRBV7-2 combines with J gene TRBJ1-4; D gene uncertain. CDR1 is SGHTA and CDR2 is FQGNSA in the germline V gene. The CDR3 length is 13 residues. This chain's CDR3 is CASSSRPNEKLFF. In nucleotides, the CDR3 is TGTGCCAGCAGCTCCCGACCTAACGAAAAACTGTTTTTT.

V and J are TRBV15 and TRBJ2-3; no definite D call. The CDR3 has 16 amino acids. Germline CDR1 is LNHNV and CDR2 is YYDKDF (reference sequence). Trimming removed 2 bases from V and 0 bases from J, with 12 bases in between. CDR3 nucleotide sequence: TGTGCCACCAGCAGAAAAAGGGTGACTAGCACAGATACGCAGTATTTT. This codes for CATSRKRVTSTDTQYF. Filled out from reference TRBV15 and TRBJ2-3, the complete variable domain reads DAMVIQNPRYQVTQFGKPVTLSCSQTLNHNVMYWYQQKSSQAPKLLFHYYDKDFNNEADTPDNFQSRRPNTSFCFLDIRSPGLGDTAMYLCATSRKRVTSTDTQYFGPGTRLTVL.

The chain links TRBV27 to TRBJ2-3; D remains unclear. Germline CDR1 MNHEY, CDR2 SMNVEV (reference sequence). The CDR3 extends over 16 amino acids. V gave up 0 bases and J gave up 0 bases, with 10 bases separating them. For the CDR3, the DNA is TGTGCCAGCAGTTTATCTGACACCTCTAGCACAGATACGCAGTATTTT. Encoded protein: CASSLSDTSSTDTQYF.

This chain joins TRBV5-4 and TRBJ2-3; D might be TRBD2 (6 bases). Germline V CDR1 and CDR2: SGHNT, YYREEE (reference sequence). CDR3 length: 17 residues. Trimming took off 7 bases at V and 2 bases at J, with 23 bases between the two ends. In nucleotides, the CDR3 is TGTGCCAGCCCCGGTTTTGCGGGGAGTCCCACCACAGATACGCAGTATTTT. It codes for CASPGFAGSPTTDTQYF.

V gene TRBV5-4 combines with J gene TRBJ1-4; 8 bases are a match to TRBD1. CDR1 is SGHNT and CDR2 is YYREEE in the germline V gene (reference sequence). After removal of 3 bases from V and 0 bases from J, the junction contained 4 bases not matched to a gene. This CDR3 contains 16 residues. This CDR3 reads CASSSGGPATNEKLFF. For the CDR3, the DNA is TGTGCCAGCAGCTCAGGGGGCCCTGCAACTAATGAAAAACTGTTTTTT. The whole variable domain, remainder taken from reference TRBV5-4 and TRBJ1-4, is ETGVTQSPTHLIKTRGQQVTLRCSSQSGHNTVSWYQQALGQGPQFIFQYYREEENGRGNFPPRFSGLQFPNYSSELNVNALELDDSALYLCASSSGGPATNEKLFFGSGTQLSVL.

This rearrangement joins TRBV18 to TRBJ2-1; TRBD2 matches at 9 bases. This CDR3 has 18 residues. V lost 4 bases, J lost 3 bases, and 13 bases stayed unmatched. Germline V gene sequence: CDR1 KGHSH, CDR2 LQKENI. CDR3 coding DNA: TGTGCCAGCTCACGGCCCCGACCGCGGGAGGGCCTCTACAATGAGCAGTTCTTC. Its protein is CASSRPRPREGLYNEQFF.

The V call is TRBV14, the J call TRBJ1-1, with no clear D. The length of the CDR3 is 13 residues. The V and J ends lost 0 bases and 9 bases respectively, with 11 bases between them. From germline, CDR1 is SGHDN and CDR2 FVKESK. The DNA of the CDR3 is TGTGCCAGCAGCCAAGATTCGCTCATCCAAGCTTTCTTT. This sequence encodes CASSQDSLIQAFF.

In its sample, this clone was seen once. The chain is built from TRBV7-2 and TRBJ2-5; TRBD1 matches 8 bases. This CDR3 has 16 residues. V shed 1 base and J 4 bases; nucleotides not matched to a gene: 8. The V gene's germline CDR1 is SGHTA and CDR2 FQGNSA. CDR3 in DNA: TGTGCCAGCAGCTTAGATGCAGGGGGCTGGGGAGAGACCCAGTACTTC. Its protein is CASSLDAGGWGETQYF.

The CDR3 DNA sequence: TGCGCCAGCAGCCAAGATTTCGGTGTTGTTGGCACAGATACGCAGTATTTT. Its protein is CASSQDFGVVGTDTQYF. This chain links TRBV4-3 with TRBJ2-3; unclear D gene. The CDR3 contains 17 residues. The germline V and J ends were trimmed by 0 bases and 1 base, with 14 bases remaining between them. Germline V gene data show CDR1 as LGHNA and CDR2 as YSLEER.

The chain is built from TRBV18 and TRBJ2-5; D gene uncertain. CDR1 and CDR2 (germline): KGHSH, LQKENI. V was shortened by 2 bases and J by 2 bases, with 3 bases between the two germline ends. The CDR3 has 12 amino acids. The CDR3 loop reads CASSPWQETQYF. The CDR3 DNA reads TGTGCCAGCTCACCATGGCAAGAGACCCAGTACTTC.

About this clone itself: This CDR3 is also generated by other DNA sequences in the sample. J is TRBJ2-2 and V is TRBV5-4; tentatively, D is TRBD1 (6 bases). This CDR3 is 12 amino acids long. V was pared by 2 bases and J by 8 bases, with 7 bases between. CDR1 and CDR2 from the germline V gene are SGHNT and YYREEE (reference sequence). The CDR3 is CASSLRGGELFF. CDR3 DNA: TGTGCCAGCAGCTTAAGGGGGGGGGAGCTGTTTTTT.

The chain couples TRBV7-2 to TRBJ2-7; D uncertain. The CDR3 contains 14 residues. Trimming shortened V by 5 bases and J by 2 bases, and 13 bases separated the two germline ends. Germline CDR1 is SGHTA and CDR2 is FQGNSA. In DNA form, the CDR3 reads TGTGCCAGCAGCCCCCCAGGACGGACCTACGAGCAGTACTTC. Its protein is CASSPPGRTYEQYF.

V is TRBV7-8 and J is TRBJ2-2, with D possibly matching TRBD1 (6 bases). This CDR3 spans 15 amino acids. Trimming cost V 5 bases and J 4 bases, with 14 bases left between them. CDR1 is SGHVS, CDR2 FQNEAQ, per germline. CDR3 sequence (DNA): TGTGCCAGCAGCCGAGGGGGAGCCGTCACCGGGGAGCTGTTTTTT. This encodes CASSRGGAVTGELFF. The full variable domain, completed using reference TRBV7-8 and TRBJ2-2, is GAGVSQSPRYKVAKRGQDVALRCDPISGHVSLFWYQQALGQGPEFLTYFQNEAQLDKSGLPSDRFFAERPEGSVSTLKIQRTQQEDSAVYLCASSRGGAVTGELFFGEGSRLTVL.

The chain is built from TRBV11-2 and TRBJ2-7; no clear D. Germline V gives CDR1 SGHAT, CDR2 FQNNGV. The CDR3 is 13 amino acids. The V end was cut by 2 bases, the J end by 5 bases, with 10 bases between. CDR3 loop: CASSLSGVNEQYF. The CDR3 DNA follows: TGTGCCAGCAGCTTATCGGGCGTAAACGAGCAGTACTTC.

The V gene is TRBV18, the J gene TRBJ1-1; perhaps TRBD1 as D (6 bases). Trimming shortened V by 3 bases and J by 4 bases, and 12 bases separated the two germline ends. The germline V gene has CDR1 KGHSH and CDR2 LQKENI. This CDR3 contains 14 residues. The CDR3 spells CASSPMDSFTEAFF. DNA for the CDR3: TGTGCCAGCTCACCCATGGACAGCTTCACTGAAGCTTTCTTT.